Listed here is a single TCR beta chain. The data were taken from a study of PD-L1 blockade in urothelial cancer. The overall study: Blood analyses occurred 3 weeks (second dose) and 6 weeks post treatment start.

The ends lost 3 bases at V and 8 bases at J; junction bases unmatched: 10. CDR3 length: 15 amino acids. Germline CDR1 reads SGHNT; CDR2 reads YYREEE (reference sequence). The method was immunoSEQ multiplex PCR; TCRdb's version includes in-frame clones alone and lacks a portion of them. The sample yields 75,000 to 95,000 clones, around four fifths seen once. Time point denoted: pretreatment peripheral blood. Patients suffered from locally advanced or metastatic urothelial carcinoma. This chain joins TRBV5-4 and TRBJ1-4; 7 nucleotides align to TRBD1. Sequenced here: PBMCs, sampled around atezolizumab (anti-PD-L1) treatment. This TCR derives from a man aged 35-49 years with urothelial cancer. The CDR3 is CASSSDRDGREKLFF. The CDR3 DNA sequence: TGTGCCAGCAGCTCAGACAGGGACGGTAGAGAAAAACTGTTTTTT.